Below, 23 T cell receptor beta chains from the same sample are listed, as sequenced in a study of tumor and adjacent non-tumor tissue in lung cancer. The library came from three nested PCR rounds adapted from ARM-PCR protocols. One entry per CDR3 protein results from TCRdb running MiXCR on the multiplex PCR reads. The sample has about 110,000 distinct CDR3 sequences; roughly 80% are singletons. No cell sorting was done before RNA was extracted from the tissue. Sequenced input: lung tumor tissue. Every receptor here comes from a woman aged 55-75 years with non-small cell lung cancer.

In the case of this clonotype: A much more abundant neighbour one base away suggests this may be a read error. CDR3 nucleotide sequence: TGTACCAGCAGTCGGGGACTAGCGGGCCCTATGGATACGCAGTATTTT. Translation gives CTSSRGLAGPMDTQYF. This rearrangement joins TRBV6-2 or TRBV6-3 to TRBJ2-3; TRBD2 aligns across 12 bases. Germline assignment: CDR1 MNHEY and CDR2 SVGEGT. The CDR3 sequence is 16 residues long.

This clonotype was counted many times. J is TRBJ1-1 and V is TRBV28, with D unresolved. CDR3 length: 14 amino acids. Germline-derived CDR1 and CDR2 are MDHEN and SYDVKM. The ends were cut back, 5 bases at V and 10 bases at J, with 20 bases in the middle. The CDR3 sequence is CASSPNFPGTRAFF. Here the CDR3 DNA reads TGTGCCAGCAGTCCCAATTTCCCGGGAACGAGAGCTTTCTTT.

Note on this clonotype: Germline and junction disagree at one end, which may indicate a read error. CDR3 in DNA: TGTGTCAGCAGTTCAACCGGGACTGGGGCGACAGGTACGCGGTATTTT. Encoded protein: CVSSSTGTGATGTRYF. The chain couples TRBV12-3 or TRBV12-4 to TRBJ2-3; D tentatively fits TRBD1 or TRBD2 (6 bases each). The CDR3 totals 16 residues.

This clonotype appeared a few times. A clone one base away is much larger, so this may be a read error. The V gene is TRBV4-1, the J gene TRBJ2-5; 13 nucleotides match TRBD2. From germline, CDR1 is MGHRA and CDR2 YSYEKL. The CDR3 is 16 residues long. J was trimmed by 5 bases and V by 2 bases; bases with no gene match: 5. CDR3 coding DNA: TGCGCCAGCAGCCAATCCCTGACTAGCGGGAGGGAGACCCAGTACTTC. Translated: CASSQSLTSGRETQYF.

A word on this clonotype: The conserved phenylalanine or tryptophan is not found at the CDR3 terminus, so this likely reflects a read error. The CDR3 nucleotides are TGCAGCGCACATAGTTCTGGGGCCAACGTCCTGACTTCC. Protein product: CSAHSSGANVLTS. The V call is TRBV29-1, the J call TRBJ2-6, with D uncertain. The CDR3 sequence is 13 residues long. CDR1 is SQVTM, CDR2 ANQGSEA, per germline. V lost 7 bases and J lost 1, with 8 bases in between.

As to this clonotype: One end of the junction does not line up with germline, which may come from a read error. CDR3 nucleotide sequence: TGTGCCAGCAGTGTGGGGCAATCACGATCGAACGCTGAAGCTTTCTTT. Protein sequence: CASSVGQSRSNAEAFF. J is TRBJ1-1 and V is TRBV5-5; TRBD1 might be the D (5 bases). This CDR3 contains 16 residues. CDR1 and CDR2 from the germline V gene are SGHKS and YYEKEE (reference sequence).

Concerning this clonotype: A junction end diverges from the germline sequence, so it may reflect a read error. The DNA of the CDR3 is TGCAGTGCTAGAGATTTAGAGGGAGTCGGGGATGAACAGATCTTC. Its protein is CSARDLEGVGDEQIF. The chain links TRBV20-1 to TRBJ2-1; D perhaps matches TRBD2 (5 bases). The CDR3 runs to 15 residues. Looked up from germline, CDR1 is DFQATT and CDR2 is SNEGSKA (reference sequence).

Comment on this clonotype: The junction shows a germline mismatch at one end, possibly a read error. The chain is built from TRBV11-2 and TRBJ2-1, with D perhaps TRBD2 (6 bases). The CDR3 has 13 amino acids. The V gene's germline CDR1 is SGHAT and CDR2 FQNNGV. CDR3 sequence (DNA): TGTGCTAGCAGCGGGCGGATTCGCAGTGAGCAGTTCTTC. As protein: CASSGRIRSEQFF.

This clonotype was counted at least ten times. The genes are TRBV29-1 and TRBJ1-1; D perhaps matches TRBD1 (6 bases). Germline V gene lookup returns CDR1 SQVTM and CDR2 ANQGSEA. V lost 5 bases and J lost 0, with 13 bases in between. CDR3 length: 14 residues. CDR3 DNA: TGCAGCGTTTCCTGGGGGGGCGTGAACACTGAAGCTTTCTTT. This gives the protein CSVSWGGVNTEAFF.

A note on this clonotype: The junction and the germline gene differ at one end; a read error may be behind it. The V gene is TRBV20-1, the J gene TRBJ1-5; 8 bases agree with TRBD1. Germline V gene data show CDR1 as DFQATT and CDR2 as SNEGSKA (reference sequence). CDR3 length equals 17 residues. The CDR3 bases are TGCTGTGCTAGATCATTACCCCGGACAGGGACGGTACGGCCCCAGCATTTT. It is translated as CCARSLPRTGTVRPQHF.

This clonotype was counted at least ten times. The rearrangement joins TRBV6-6 to TRBJ2-1; D unclear. Germline values: CDR1 MNHNY, CDR2 SVGAGI (reference sequence). V gave up 2 bases and J gave up 6 bases, with 8 bases separating them. The CDR3 has 13 residues. The CDR3 loop is CASSYGIGNEQFF. The CDR3 DNA reads as TGTGCCAGCAGTTACGGAATCGGCAATGAGCAGTTCTTC.

This clonotype was detected only a few times. The rearrangement joins TRBV19 to TRBJ1-1; possibly TRBD1 for D (5 bases). Germline V gene sequence: CDR1 LNHDA, CDR2 SQIVND (reference sequence). CDR3 length: 14 residues. The V end was cut by 6 bases, the J end by 1 base, with 12 bases between. CDR3 sequence reads: CASRWAGANTEAFF. For the CDR3, the DNA is TGTGCCAGTAGATGGGCTGGGGCGAACACTGAAGCTTTCTTT. Full variable domain (outside the CDR3, taken from reference TRBV19 and TRBJ1-1): DGGITQSPKYLFRKEGQNVTLSCEQNLNHDAMYWYRQDPGQGLRLIYYSQIVNDFQKGDIAEGYSVSREKKESFPLTVTSAQKNPTAFYLCASRWAGANTEAFFGQGTRLTVV.

This clonotype came up many times. The V gene is TRBV20-1, the J gene TRBJ1-1; TRBD1 might be the D (6 bases). Trimming took off 5 bases at V and 1 base at J, with 11 bases between the two ends. In germline, CDR1 is DFQATT, CDR2 SNEGSKA (reference sequence). This CDR3 has 13 amino acids. The CDR3 loop reads CSARDTQNTEAFF. Here the CDR3 DNA reads TGCAGTGCTCGGGACACCCAGAACACTGAAGCTTTCTTT.

This clonotype was seen just once. The final CDR3 position lacks the conserved phenylalanine or tryptophan, pointing to a likely read error. It is unclear where the CDR3 begins or ends on the DNA, so no DNA is shown, and the CDR3 is as TCRdb lists it. The J gene is TRBJ2-7, the V gene TRBV5-6; TRBD1, as called in the table, went unchecked against the DNA. The CDR3 has 11 residues if both end residues are counted. Germline CDR1 is SGHDT and CDR2 is YYEEEE. The CDR3 spells CASSNGQGGHY.

This clonotype was found many times. The chain combines TRBV28 with TRBJ2-7; D is ambiguous. There are 13 residues in the CDR3. Trimming stripped 6 bases from V and 2 bases from J, with 11 bases between. Germline V gene sequence: CDR1 MDHEN, CDR2 SYDVKM. The CDR3 DNA reads as TGTGCCAGCAGAGGTCAGGAAACCTACGAGCAGTACTTC. Its protein is CASRGQETYEQYF. Filled out from reference TRBV28 and TRBJ2-7, the complete variable domain reads DVKVTQSSRYLVKRTGEKVFLECVQDMDHENMFWYRQDPGLGLRLIYFSYDVKMKEKGDIPEGYSVSREKKERFSLILESASTNQTSMYLCASRGQETYEQYFGPGTRLTVT.

This clonotype appeared many times. The chain employs TRBV20-1 and TRBJ2-5; the D is unclear. Germline V gives CDR1 DFQATT, CDR2 SNEGSKA (reference sequence). The CDR3 loop spans 15 amino acids. V lost 1 base and J lost 3, with 15 bases in between. As DNA, the CDR3 is TGCAGTGCTAGAGTTGCGGCCATGTGGGAAGAGACCCAGTACTTC. Amino acid sequence: CSARVAAMWEETQYF.

For this clonotype: This may stem from a read error, because a much larger clone lies one nucleotide away. The genes are TRBV6-6 and TRBJ2-3; the D gene is possibly TRBD1 (5 bases). The CDR3 is 12 amino acids. Germline CDR1 is MNHNY and CDR2 is SVGAGI (reference sequence). The CDR3: CASSSPTGTQYF. The CDR3 DNA is TGTGCCAGCAGTTCCCCCACAGGTACGCAGTATTTT.

The rearrangement links TRBV28 to TRBJ2-7; D gene ambiguous. The V and J ends lost 5 bases and 5 bases respectively, with 13 bases between them. CDR3 length: 13 residues. Germline V CDR1 and CDR2: MDHEN, SYDVKM. The CDR3 DNA is TGTGCCAGCAGTGGCACGTATAGGCACGAGCAGTACTTC. Translated, it gives CASSGTYRHEQYF.

As for this clonotype: The CDR3 carries no conserved terminal phenylalanine or tryptophan, so it likely arises from a read error. The chain recombines TRBV4-3 with TRBJ1-2; perhaps TRBD1 as D (5 bases). This CDR3 has 15 amino acids. V was shortened by 0 bases and J by 1 base, with 9 bases between the two germline ends. Looked up from germline, CDR1 is LGHNA and CDR2 is YSLEER. The CDR3 region has the DNA TGCGCCAGCAGCCAAGAGTGGGGCTTTAACTATGGCTACACCCTC. Translated, it gives CASSQEWGFNYGYTL.

Turning to this clonotype: One base away lies a much larger clone, so this may be a sequencing read error. The rearrangement joins TRBV20-1 to TRBJ1-2, with 10 positions matching TRBD1. V lost 8 bases and J lost 7; bases outside the gene matches: 10. This CDR3 contains 13 residues. Germline V CDR1 and CDR2: DFQATT, SNEGSKA (reference sequence). The CDR3 DNA sequence: TGCAGTACTCATCCGGGACAGGGGATTGGCTACACCTTC. Protein: CSTHPGQGIGYTF.

This clonotype appeared many times. The chain joins TRBV20-1 to TRBJ2-1; D is possibly TRBD2 (6 bases). This CDR3 region has 16 residues. Per germline, CDR1 DFQATT and CDR2 SNEGSKA (reference sequence). V was pared by 6 bases and J by 4 bases, with 22 bases between. CDR3 loop: CSANPGSAARYNEQFF. The CDR3 nucleotides are TGCAGTGCGAACCCCGGGAGCGCCGCGAGGTACAATGAGCAGTTCTTC.

This chain connects TRBV28 to TRBJ2-5; D is undetermined. Deletions cut 5 bases from V and 3 bases from J, with 7 bases between. CDR3 length: 12 amino acids. CDR1 and CDR2 (germline): MDHEN, SYDVKM. Here the CDR3 DNA reads TGTGCCAGCAGTATCCGAGAAGAGACCCAGTACTTC. Translated: CASSIREETQYF. The full variable domain, rest sourced from reference TRBV28 and TRBJ2-5, is DVKVTQSSRYLVKRTGEKVFLECVQDMDHENMFWYRQDPGLGLRLIYFSYDVKMKEKGDIPEGYSVSREKKERFSLILESASTNQTSMYLCASSIREETQYFGPGTRLLVL.

In this sample, this clonotype turned up many times. A clone one base away is much larger, so this may be a read error. The chain recombines TRBV20-1 with TRBJ1-5; D gene unclear. V lost 7 bases to trimming and J lost 4 bases, with 11 bases between them. CDR1 DFQATT and CDR2 SNEGSKA come from the germline V gene (reference sequence). This CDR3 contains 12 residues. CDR3 DNA: TGCAGTGTTAGTTACGGGAATCAGCCCCAGCATTTT. Encoded protein: CSVSYGNQPQHF.